The 29 T cell receptor beta chains below were found in one sample sequenced in a study of T-cell reconstitution after alpha-beta-depleted transplantation in children (dated by TCRdb to about 2016). Libraries came from PCR. The sample was run on an Illumina HiSeq 2500. Molecular barcoding was employed in the preparation of TCR libraries, with unique molecular identifiers being used to normalize TCRbeta repertoire quantification. TCRdb cleaned the public reads at Q25 with fastp, built clones with MiXCR and kept in-frame beta chains. Each entry merges the rows of one CDR3 protein and shows their most common DNA and genes. The sample has hundreds of thousands of distinct CDR3 sequences on record, about 11% of them singletons. Jointly, the top ten make up about 2.6% of the sample. Sequenced material: PBMCs from the stem cell graft donor, taken from the stem cell graft. The receptors derive from a human donor who donated a stem cell graft to a child with acute lymphoblastic leukemia.

On this clonotype itself: Just one base apart from a much larger clone, this may be a read error. The chain carries TRBV5-1 and TRBJ2-5; possible D gene TRBD1, 6 bases. Germline CDR1 reads SGHRS; CDR2 reads YFSETQ. The CDR3 extends over 15 amino acids. CDR3 in amino acids: CASVPTGFYQETRYF. In DNA form, the CDR3 reads TGCGCCAGCGTACCGACAGGCTTCTACCAAGAGACCCGGTACTTC.

This clonotype was observed at least ten times. The chain uses TRBV12-3 or TRBV12-4 and TRBJ1-3; D might be TRBD1 (5 bases). V lost 5 bases and J 4 bases, leaving 9 bases between the germline ends. The CDR3 has 13 amino acids. CDR3: CASSGTAGNTIYF. CDR3 in DNA: TGTGCCAGCAGTGGGACGGCCGGAAACACCATATATTTT.

This clonotype was counted many times. V gene TRBV24-1 combines with J gene TRBJ1-5; 8 nucleotides line up with TRBD1. Germline CDR1 reads KGHDR; CDR2 reads SFDVKD. CDR3 length: 12 residues. After removal of 7 bases from V and 9 bases from J, the junction contained 4 bases not matched to a gene. CDR3 in amino acids: CATSQGARPQHF. DNA of the CDR3: TGTGCCACCAGCCAGGGGGCACGGCCCCAGCATTTT.

This clonotype was counted at least ten times. V is TRBV19 and J is TRBJ2-6; no reliable D call. The CDR3 has 15 residues. The V gene lost 1 base and the J gene lost 2 bases, with 6 bases spanning the gap. Germline CDR1 LNHDA, CDR2 SQIVND (reference sequence). The DNA of the CDR3 is TGTGCCAGTAGTATAGCGATGACTGGGGCCAACGTCCTGACTTTC. Protein product: CASSIAMTGANVLTF. The variable domain in full, completed from reference TRBV19 and TRBJ2-6, reads DGGITQSPKYLFRKEGQNVTLSCEQNLNHDAMYWYRQDPGQGLRLIYYSQIVNDFQKGDIAEGYSVSREKKESFPLTVTSAQKNPTAFYLCASSIAMTGANVLTFGAGSRLTVL.

In nucleotides, the CDR3 is TGTGCCTGGAGTGCTGACAGTTTCGAGCAGTACTTC. It is translated as CAWSADSFEQYF. This sequence joins TRBV30 and TRBJ2-7; TRBD1 might be the D (5 bases). Trimming pared 1 base from V and 6 bases from J, leaving 10 bases between. Germline V gene data show CDR1 as GTSNPN and CDR2 as SVGIG (reference sequence). This CDR3 is built from 12 residues.

This clonotype has ten or more counts. V gene TRBV6-2 or TRBV6-3 combines with J gene TRBJ2-6, with D hard to call. The V and J ends lost 6 bases and 4 bases respectively, with 10 bases between them. The CDR3 spans 14 residues. Looked up from germline, CDR1 is MNHEY and CDR2 is SVGEGT. CDR3 DNA: TGTGCCAGCAGCGCAAGGCGGGGGGCCAACGTCCTGACTTTC. Translating gives CASSARRGANVLTF.

In this sample, this clonotype turned up many times. J is TRBJ1-2 and V is TRBV2; the D gene is possibly TRBD1 (5 bases). This CDR3 has 13 amino acids. V was shortened by 3 bases and J by 7 bases, with 12 bases between the two germline ends. The germline gives CDR1 SNHLY, CDR2 FYNNEI. This CDR3 is CASSDNGALGYTF. The CDR3 coding sequence is TGTGCCAGCAGTGATAACGGGGCTCTTGGCTACACCTTC.

This clonotype was counted at least ten times. CDR3 coding DNA: TGTGCCAGCAGGGGACAGGGGGGCACCGGGGAGCTGTTTTTT. It is translated as CASRGQGGTGELFF. The genes are TRBV12-3 or TRBV12-4 and TRBJ2-2, with 11 bases aligning to TRBD1. The CDR3 is 14 amino acids. The V and J ends lost 6 bases and 4 bases, in that order; junction bases with no gene match: 1.

The rearrangement uses TRBV4-3 and TRBJ2-5; D possibly corresponds to TRBD1 (6 bases). This CDR3 has 15 residues. Germline lookup yields CDR1 LGHNA and CDR2 YSLEER. V lost 0 bases to trimming and J lost 3 bases, with 11 bases between them. DNA for the CDR3: TGCGCCAGCAGCCAAGATTGGACAGCCAAAGAGACCCAGTACTTC. Translated, it gives CASSQDWTAKETQYF.

This clonotype was picked up many times. The chain has TRBV20-1 and TRBJ2-7, with D tentatively TRBD2 (6 bases). V was cut by 2 bases and J by 3 bases, with 8 bases left in between. This CDR3 has 12 amino acids. Germline lookup yields CDR1 DFQATT and CDR2 SNEGSKA (reference sequence). CDR3 in DNA: TGCAGTGCTAGAAAAGCGGGCTACGAGCAGTACTTC. The encoded protein is CSARKAGYEQYF.

The V gene is TRBV20-1, the J gene TRBJ2-7, with 9 bases lining up with TRBD1. The CDR3 covers 14 residues. Germline-derived CDR1 and CDR2 are DFQATT and SNEGSKA (reference sequence). J was trimmed by 2 bases and V by 4 bases; bases with no gene match: 6. The CDR3 coding sequence is TGCAGTGCTAAGTCAGACAGGGGGACCTACGAGCAGTACTTC. This gives the protein CSAKSDRGTYEQYF.

This clonotype occurred many times. The chain links TRBV24-1 to TRBJ2-6; D gene ambiguous. Per the germline V gene, CDR1 is KGHDR and CDR2 is SFDVKD. The V gene lost 5 bases and the J gene lost 4 bases, with 14 bases spanning the gap. The CDR3 covers 16 residues. The CDR3 protein is CATSALNGRGANVLTF. CDR3 in DNA: TGTGCCACCAGTGCTCTCAATGGCCGGGGGGCCAACGTCCTGACTTTC.

CDR3 residues: CASSLDGGQYF. The DNA of the CDR3 is TGTGCCAGCAGCTTAGATGGGGGGCAGTACTTC. The J gene is TRBJ2-7, the V gene TRBV11-1; D possibly uses TRBD1 or TRBD2 (5 bases each). The CDR3 runs to 11 residues. Between the trimmed V and J ends, which lost 1 base and 9 bases, there was a span of 7 bases. Germline CDR1 is SGHAT and CDR2 is FQDESV (reference sequence).

Many counts were recorded for this clonotype. The junction does not match germline at one end; this may be a read error. The CDR3 DNA is TGCAGTGCTAGAATGGGGGGCAGCTACGGGCAGTACTTC. Amino acids: CSARMGGSYGQYF. The chain links TRBV20-1 to TRBJ2-7; D is tentatively TRBD1 or TRBD2 (6 bases each). CDR1 and CDR2 from the germline V gene are DFQATT and SNEGSKA (reference sequence). CDR3 length: 13 amino acids.

The genes are TRBV7-2 and TRBJ1-2; perhaps TRBD1 as D (5 bases). Germline lookup yields CDR1 SGHTA and CDR2 FQGNSA. This CDR3 spans 13 amino acids. V was cut by 5 bases and J by 7 bases, with 14 bases left in between. CDR3 sequence (DNA): TGTGCCAGCAGCCCCGGGAGAAGGGGTGGCTACACCTTC. It specifies CASSPGRRGGYTF.

The table lists this clonotype with many counts. V and J are TRBV29-1 and TRBJ2-1; D is unresolved. The CDR3 runs to 11 residues. Trimming stripped 7 bases from V and 10 bases from J, with 14 bases between. CDR1 and CDR2 (germline): SQVTM, ANQGSEA. CDR3: CSAPGLNEQFF. CDR3 in DNA: TGCAGCGCCCCCGGGTTGAACGAGCAGTTCTTC.

The sample holds many counts of this clonotype. One junction end does not reproduce the germline sequence, and a read error may be involved. The chain uses TRBV6-2 or TRBV6-3 and TRBJ2-1; possibly TRBD1 or TRBD2 for D (5 bases each). CDR3 length equals 12 residues. Looked up from germline, CDR1 is MNHEY and CDR2 is SVGEGT. CDR3 DNA: TGTGCCAGCAGTTACCGGCCGGGACCCGGAATCTTC. It is translated as CASSYRPGPGIF.

This clonotype was recorded many times. This chain links TRBV11-2 with TRBJ2-7, with TRBD2 identical over 9 bases. J lost 6 bases, V lost 0 bases, and 9 bases had no gene match. This CDR3 has 16 residues. CDR1 and CDR2 (germline): SGHAT, FQNNGV. The CDR3 reads CASSLDGLAGFSEQYF. In nucleotides, the CDR3 is TGTGCCAGCAGCTTAGATGGGCTAGCGGGATTCTCCGAGCAGTACTTC.

The chain combines TRBV30 with TRBJ2-1, with D possibly being TRBD1 (6 bases). The CDR3 spans 12 residues. V was clipped by 5 bases and J by 9 bases, with 14 bases between them. Germline values: CDR1 GTSNPN, CDR2 SVGIG (reference sequence). The CDR3 is CAWRKQGLEQFF. The CDR3 DNA is TGTGCCTGGCGTAAACAGGGCCTTGAGCAGTTCTTC.

The chain employs TRBV2 and TRBJ2-7, with TRBD1 identical over 9 bases. The CDR3 spans 19 residues. V dropped 11 bases and J dropped 4; count of bases not matched to a gene: 27. The germline V gene has CDR1 SNHLY and CDR2 FYNNEI. The CDR3 sequence: CAFCSLDDPRDRDPYEQYF. The CDR3 DNA reads TGTGCCTTCTGTTCGCTCGACGATCCACGGGACAGGGACCCTTACGAGCAGTACTTC.

This clonotype was observed many times. V is TRBV29-1 and J is TRBJ2-3; D remains ambiguous. Germline V lookup: CDR1 SQVTM, CDR2 ANQGSEA. The V end lost 4 bases, the J end lost 3 bases, and 11 bases lay between the germline ends. The CDR3 is 13 amino acids. CDR3 nucleotides: TGCAGCGTTGCTTACAAGCCGACAGATACGCAGTATTTT. It codes for CSVAYKPTDTQYF.

The chain joins TRBV18 to TRBJ2-3, with a tentative D call TRBD2 (5 bases). Germline V CDR1 and CDR2: KGHSH, LQKENI. The CDR3 has 16 amino acids. The V end lost 3 bases, the J end lost 1 base, and 14 bases lay between the germline ends. The CDR3: CASSPRVGARTDTQYF. CDR3 coding DNA: TGTGCCAGCTCACCTCGAGTGGGAGCCCGCACAGATACGCAGTATTTT.

The CDR3 bases are TGTGCCACCAGTGATCCCGCTCGGGGGGGAAATCAGCCCCAGCATTTT. This encodes CATSDPARGGNQPQHF. The chain recombines TRBV24-1 with TRBJ1-5; TRBD1 is a possible D gene (5 bases). This CDR3 spans 16 amino acids. Germline V gene lookup returns CDR1 KGHDR and CDR2 SFDVKD. Trimming removed 3 bases from V and 4 bases from J, with 15 bases in between.

There are many counts of this clonotype. The CDR3 loop reads CASTPRGGGAYNEQFF. The DNA for the CDR3 is TGCGCCAGCACCCCCAGGGGCGGGGGGGCATACAATGAGCAGTTCTTC. The chain joins TRBV5-1 to TRBJ2-1; 9 bases match TRBD2. The CDR3 sequence is 16 residues long. The germline V gene has CDR1 SGHRS and CDR2 YFSETQ. After removal of 6 bases from V and 4 bases from J, the junction contained 11 bases not matched to a gene.

This clonotype was recorded many times. The chain links TRBV12-3 or TRBV12-4 to TRBJ2-7, with D maybe TRBD2 (6 bases). Trimming pared 3 bases from V and 9 bases from J, leaving 12 bases between. The CDR3 length is 12 residues. CDR3 residues: CASSFGGGRQYF. CDR3 nucleotides: TGTGCCAGCAGTTTCGGGGGTGGGAGGCAGTACTTC.

The table lists this clonotype with many counts. The chain carries TRBV5-6 and TRBJ2-2; a weak D match, TRBD2 (5 bases). The CDR3 loop spans 16 amino acids. V lost 4 bases to trimming and J lost 4 bases, with 17 bases between them. Germline V gives CDR1 SGHDT, CDR2 YYEEEE. The CDR3 here is CASSPQAGLATGELFF. CDR3 bases: TGTGCCAGCAGCCCACAAGCAGGCCTAGCCACCGGGGAGCTGTTTTTT.

This clonotype was observed at least ten times. The chain uses TRBV12-3 or TRBV12-4 and TRBJ2-1; tentative D call: TRBD1 (6 bases). This CDR3 region has 15 residues. Trimming shortened V by 3 bases and J by 3 bases, and 12 bases separated the two germline ends. Here the CDR3 DNA reads TGTGCCAGCAGTTTGAGAGGGGGTTTCTACAATGAGCAGTTCTTC. Amino acid sequence: CASSLRGGFYNEQFF.

This clonotype has a count of ten or more. The genes are TRBV7-2 and TRBJ1-2; D is unresolved. The germline CDR1 and CDR2 sequences are SGHTA and FQGNSA. There are 17 residues in the CDR3. The ends were cut back, 5 bases at V and 8 bases at J, with 27 bases in the middle. This chain's CDR3 is CASSVGAGEAAAGGYTF. As DNA, the CDR3 is TGTGCCAGCAGCGTAGGTGCCGGGGAGGCCGCGGCCGGAGGCTACACCTTC.

This clonotype was seen many times. V and J are TRBV7-2 and TRBJ2-7; 9 bases fit TRBD2. CDR3 length: 16 amino acids. Germline trimming cut 0 bases from V and 0 bases from J; bases unmatched to any gene: 3. CDR1 is SGHTA, CDR2 FQGNSA, per germline. Here the CDR3 reads CASSLATTSGSYEQYF. The DNA for the CDR3 is TGTGCCAGCAGCTTAGCGACGACTAGCGGCTCCTACGAGCAGTACTTC.